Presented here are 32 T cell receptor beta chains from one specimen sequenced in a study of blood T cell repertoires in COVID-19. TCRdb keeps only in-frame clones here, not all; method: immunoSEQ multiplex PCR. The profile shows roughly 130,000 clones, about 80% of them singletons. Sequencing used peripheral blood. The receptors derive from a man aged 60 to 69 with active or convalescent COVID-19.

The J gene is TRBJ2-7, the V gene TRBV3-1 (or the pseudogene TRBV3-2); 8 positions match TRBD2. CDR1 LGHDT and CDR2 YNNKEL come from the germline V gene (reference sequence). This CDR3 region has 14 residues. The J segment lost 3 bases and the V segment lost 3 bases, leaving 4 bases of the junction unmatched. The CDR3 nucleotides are TGTGCCAGCAGCCAGGGGCGGGAGGTCTACGAGCAGTACTTC. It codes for CASSQGREVYEQYF.

CDR3 protein: CASSFVAGGNEKLFF. CDR3 DNA sequence: TGTGCCAGCAGTTTTGTGGCAGGGGGTAATGAAAAACTGTTTTTT. This chain joins TRBV27 and TRBJ1-4; 7 positions match TRBD1. Germline-derived CDR1 and CDR2 are MNHEY and SMNVEV (reference sequence). The V gene end was trimmed by 3 bases and the J gene end by 4 bases; junction bases not matched to a gene: 5. This CDR3 is 15 amino acids long.

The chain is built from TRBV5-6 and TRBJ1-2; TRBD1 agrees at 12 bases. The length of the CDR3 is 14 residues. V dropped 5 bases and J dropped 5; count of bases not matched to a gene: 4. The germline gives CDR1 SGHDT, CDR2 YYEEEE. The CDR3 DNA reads TGTGCCAGCAGGGGGACAGGGGGCGGATATGGCTACACCTTC. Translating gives CASRGTGGGYGYTF.

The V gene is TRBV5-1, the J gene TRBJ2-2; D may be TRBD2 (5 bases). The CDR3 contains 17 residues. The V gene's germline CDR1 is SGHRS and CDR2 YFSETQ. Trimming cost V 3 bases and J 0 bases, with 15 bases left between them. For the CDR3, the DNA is TGCGCCAGCAGCTCCAGATTAGCGACCGCGAACACCGGGGAGCTGTTTTTT. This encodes CASSSRLATANTGELFF. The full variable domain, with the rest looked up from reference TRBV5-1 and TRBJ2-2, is KAGVTQTPRYLIKTRGQQVTLSCSPISGHRSVSWYQQTPGQGLQFLFEYFSETQRNKGNFPGRFSGRQFSNSRSEMNVSTLELGDSALYLCASSSRLATANTGELFFGEGSRLTVL.

CDR3 sequence reads: CASRRTGENTEAFF. The CDR3 DNA follows: TGTGCCAGCAGGAGGACAGGGGAAAACACTGAAGCTTTCTTT. The genes are TRBV6-5 and TRBJ1-1; 9 bases agree with TRBD1. Germline V CDR1 and CDR2: MNHEY, SVGAGI. V was clipped by 6 bases and J by 2 bases; unmatched bases: 4. There are 14 residues in the CDR3.

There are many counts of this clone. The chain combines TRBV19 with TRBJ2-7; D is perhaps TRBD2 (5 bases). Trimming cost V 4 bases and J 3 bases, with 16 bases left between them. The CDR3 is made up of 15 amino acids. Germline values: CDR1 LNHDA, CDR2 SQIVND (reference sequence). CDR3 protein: CASSTTGSESYEQYF. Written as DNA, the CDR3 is TGTGCCAGTAGTACCACGGGGTCGGAGAGCTACGAGCAGTACTTC.

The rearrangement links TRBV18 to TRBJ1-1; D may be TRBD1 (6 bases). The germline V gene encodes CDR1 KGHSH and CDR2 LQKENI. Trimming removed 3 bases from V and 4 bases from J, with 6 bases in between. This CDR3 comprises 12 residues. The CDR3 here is CASSPDSTEAFF. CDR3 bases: TGTGCCAGCTCACCGGACAGCACTGAAGCTTTCTTT.

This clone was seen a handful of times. This CDR3 is CAWSVPGRAETQYF. CDR3 bases: TGTGCCTGGAGTGTACCCGGGAGGGCAGAGACCCAGTACTTC. The chain links TRBV30 to TRBJ2-5; TRBD2 aligns across 8 bases. Germline loops: CDR1 GTSNPN, CDR2 SVGIG (reference sequence). Trimming removed 0 bases from V and 4 bases from J; junction bases left unmatched: 4. The length of the CDR3 is 14 residues.

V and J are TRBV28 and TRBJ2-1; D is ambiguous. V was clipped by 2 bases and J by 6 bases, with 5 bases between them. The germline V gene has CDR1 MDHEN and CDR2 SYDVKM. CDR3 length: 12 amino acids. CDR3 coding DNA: TGTGCCAGCAGTTTAAATCTCAATGAGCAGTTCTTC. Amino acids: CASSLNLNEQFF.

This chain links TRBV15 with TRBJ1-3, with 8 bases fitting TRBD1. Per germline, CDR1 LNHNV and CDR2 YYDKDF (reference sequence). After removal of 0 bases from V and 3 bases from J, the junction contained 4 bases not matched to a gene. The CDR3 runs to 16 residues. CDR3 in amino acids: CATSREWTGIGNTIYF. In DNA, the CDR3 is TGTGCCACCAGCAGAGAATGGACAGGGATTGGAAACACCATATATTTT.

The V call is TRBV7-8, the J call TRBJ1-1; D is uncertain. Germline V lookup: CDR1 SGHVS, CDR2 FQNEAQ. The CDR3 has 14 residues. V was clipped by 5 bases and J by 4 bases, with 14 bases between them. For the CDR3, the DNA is TGTGCCAGCAGCCTGGCCAAGGAGGTCACTGAAGCTTTCTTT. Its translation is CASSLAKEVTEAFF.

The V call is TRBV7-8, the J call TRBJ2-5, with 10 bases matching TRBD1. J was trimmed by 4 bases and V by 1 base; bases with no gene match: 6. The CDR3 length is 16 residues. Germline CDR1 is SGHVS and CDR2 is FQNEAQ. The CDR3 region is CASSLVGQGGAETQYF. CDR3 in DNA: TGTGCCAGCAGCTTAGTTGGACAGGGGGGGGCAGAGACCCAGTACTTC.

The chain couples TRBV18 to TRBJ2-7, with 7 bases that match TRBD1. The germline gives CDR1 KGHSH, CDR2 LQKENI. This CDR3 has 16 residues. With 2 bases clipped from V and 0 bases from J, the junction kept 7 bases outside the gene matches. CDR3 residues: CASSPKRGLSSYEQYF. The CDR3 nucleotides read TGTGCCAGCTCACCAAAAAGGGGGCTCAGCTCCTACGAGCAGTACTTC.

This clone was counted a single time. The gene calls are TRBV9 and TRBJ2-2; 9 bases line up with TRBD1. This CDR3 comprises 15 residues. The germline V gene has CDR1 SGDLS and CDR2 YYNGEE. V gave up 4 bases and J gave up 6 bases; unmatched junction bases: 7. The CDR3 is CASSSRTGAAGELFF. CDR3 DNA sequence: TGTGCCAGCAGCTCACGGACAGGGGCTGCCGGGGAGCTGTTTTTT.

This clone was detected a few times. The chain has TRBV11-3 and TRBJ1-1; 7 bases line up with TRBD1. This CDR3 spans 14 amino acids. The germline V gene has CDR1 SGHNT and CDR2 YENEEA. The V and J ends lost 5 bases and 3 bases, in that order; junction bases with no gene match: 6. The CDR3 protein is CASSQGDSHTEAFF. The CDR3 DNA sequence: TGTGCCAGCAGCCAAGGGGACAGCCACACTGAAGCTTTCTTT.

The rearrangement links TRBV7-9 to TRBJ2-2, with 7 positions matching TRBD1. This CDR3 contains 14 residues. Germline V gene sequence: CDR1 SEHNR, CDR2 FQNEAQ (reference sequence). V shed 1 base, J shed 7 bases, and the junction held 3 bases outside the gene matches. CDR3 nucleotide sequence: TGTGCCAGCAGCTTAGAGGGGACAGTCGGGGAGCTGTTTTTT. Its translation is CASSLEGTVGELFF.

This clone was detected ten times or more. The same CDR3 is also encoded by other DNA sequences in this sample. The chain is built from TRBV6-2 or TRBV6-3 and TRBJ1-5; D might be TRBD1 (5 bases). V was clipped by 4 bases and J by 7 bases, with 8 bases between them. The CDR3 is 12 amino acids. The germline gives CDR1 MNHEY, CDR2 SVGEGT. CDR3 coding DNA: TGTGCCAGCAGTTTTGGGGGGCAGCCCCAGCATTTT. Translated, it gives CASSFGGQPQHF.

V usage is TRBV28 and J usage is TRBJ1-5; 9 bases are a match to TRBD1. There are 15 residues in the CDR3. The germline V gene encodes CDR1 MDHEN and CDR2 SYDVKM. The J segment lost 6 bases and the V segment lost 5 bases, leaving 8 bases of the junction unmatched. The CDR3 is CASSNRDRVFQPQHF. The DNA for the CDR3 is TGTGCCAGCAGTAACAGGGACAGGGTATTTCAGCCCCAGCATTTT.

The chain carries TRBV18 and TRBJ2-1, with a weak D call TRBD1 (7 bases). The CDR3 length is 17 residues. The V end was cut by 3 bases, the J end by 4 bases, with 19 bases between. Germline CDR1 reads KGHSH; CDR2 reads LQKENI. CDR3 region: CASSPRAGTGVYNEQFF. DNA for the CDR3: TGTGCCAGCTCACCCCGTGCGGGAACAGGGGTTTACAATGAGCAGTTCTTC.

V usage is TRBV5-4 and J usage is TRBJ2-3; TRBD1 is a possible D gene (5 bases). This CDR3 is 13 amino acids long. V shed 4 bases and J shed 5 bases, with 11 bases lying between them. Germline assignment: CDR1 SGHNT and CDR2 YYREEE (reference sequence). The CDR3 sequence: CASSLRGGDTQYF. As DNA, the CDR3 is TGTGCCAGCAGCCTAAGGGGTGGAGATACGCAGTATTTT.

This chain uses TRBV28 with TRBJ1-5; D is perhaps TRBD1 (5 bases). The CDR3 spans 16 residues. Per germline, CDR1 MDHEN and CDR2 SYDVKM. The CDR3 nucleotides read TGTCCCCCCCCCTTCCGGGGGGGGGAAAGGGGTCAGCCCCAGCATTTT. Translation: CPPPFRGGERGQPQHF.

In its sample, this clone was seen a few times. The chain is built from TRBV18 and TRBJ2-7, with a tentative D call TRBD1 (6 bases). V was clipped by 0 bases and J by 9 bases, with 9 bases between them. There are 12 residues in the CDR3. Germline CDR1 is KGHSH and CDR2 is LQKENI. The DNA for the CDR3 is TGTGCCAGCTCACCACCTTCAGGGGTGCAGTACTTC. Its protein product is CASSPPSGVQYF. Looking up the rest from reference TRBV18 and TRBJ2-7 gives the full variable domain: NAGVMQNPRHLVRRRGQEARLRCSPMKGHSHVYWYRQLPEEGLKFMVYLQKENIIDESGMPKERFSAEFPKEGPSILRIQQVVRGDSAAYFCASSPPSGVQYFGPGTRLTVT.

The CDR3: CASSGREETQYF. CDR3 bases: TGTGCCAGCAGCGGGAGGGAGGAGACCCAGTACTTC. This chain uses TRBV7-2 with TRBJ2-5, with TRBD2 matching over 7 bases. V was clipped by 5 bases and J by 5 bases; unmatched bases: 2. The V gene's germline CDR1 is SGHTA and CDR2 FQGNSA. The CDR3 consists of 12 residues. Full variable domain (missing parts from reference TRBV7-2 and TRBJ2-5): GAGVSQSPSNKVTEKGKDVELRCDPISGHTALYWYRQSLGQGLEFLIYFQGNSAPDKSGLPSDRFSAERTGGSVSTLTIQRTQQEDSAVYLCASSGREETQYFGPGTRLLVL.

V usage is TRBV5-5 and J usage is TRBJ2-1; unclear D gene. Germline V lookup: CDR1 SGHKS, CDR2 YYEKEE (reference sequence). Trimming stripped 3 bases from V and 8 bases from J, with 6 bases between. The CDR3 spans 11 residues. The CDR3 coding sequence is TGTGCCAGCAGCTACTTAGATGAGCAGTTCTTC. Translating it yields CASSYLDEQFF.

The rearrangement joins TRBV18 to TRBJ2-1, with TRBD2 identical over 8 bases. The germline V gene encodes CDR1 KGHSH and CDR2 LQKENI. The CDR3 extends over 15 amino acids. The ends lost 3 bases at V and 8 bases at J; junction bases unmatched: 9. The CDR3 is CASSPPFGRGDEQFF. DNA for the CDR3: TGTGCCAGCTCACCCCCTTTCGGGAGGGGGGATGAGCAGTTCTTC.

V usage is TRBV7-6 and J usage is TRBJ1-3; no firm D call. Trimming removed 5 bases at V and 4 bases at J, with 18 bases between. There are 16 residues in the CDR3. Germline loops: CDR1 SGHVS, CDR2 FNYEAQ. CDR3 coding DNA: TGTGCCAGCAGCCCCCAGTATGGGAGCGCCGGAAACACCATATATTTT. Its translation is CASSPQYGSAGNTIYF.

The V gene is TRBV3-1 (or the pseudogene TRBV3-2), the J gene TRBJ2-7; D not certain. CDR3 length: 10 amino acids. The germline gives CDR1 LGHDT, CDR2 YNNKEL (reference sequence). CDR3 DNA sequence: TGTTCGTGCGAGGCCTACGAGCAGTACTTC. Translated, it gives CSCEAYEQYF.

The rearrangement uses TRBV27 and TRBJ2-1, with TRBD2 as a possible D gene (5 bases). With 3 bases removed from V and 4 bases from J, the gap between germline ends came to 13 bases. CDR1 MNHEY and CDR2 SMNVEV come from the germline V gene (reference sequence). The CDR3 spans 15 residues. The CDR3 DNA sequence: TGTGCCAGCAGTTTGAGACCCGGACTTTACAATGAGCAGTTCTTC. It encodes CASSLRPGLYNEQFF.

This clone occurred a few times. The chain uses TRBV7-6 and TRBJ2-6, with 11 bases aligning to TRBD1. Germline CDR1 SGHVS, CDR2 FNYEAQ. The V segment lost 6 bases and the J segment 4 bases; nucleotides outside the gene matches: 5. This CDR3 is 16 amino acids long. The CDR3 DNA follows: TGTGCCAGCAGTTCGGGACAGGGGGTAGGGGCCAACGTCCTGACTTTC. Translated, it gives CASSSGQGVGANVLTF.

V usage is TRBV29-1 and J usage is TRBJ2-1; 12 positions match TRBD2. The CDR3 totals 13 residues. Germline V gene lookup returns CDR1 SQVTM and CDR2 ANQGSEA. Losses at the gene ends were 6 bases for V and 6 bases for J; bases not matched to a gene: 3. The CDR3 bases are TGCAGCGTAACTAGCGGGGGGTTCAATGAGCAGTTCTTC. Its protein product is CSVTSGGFNEQFF.

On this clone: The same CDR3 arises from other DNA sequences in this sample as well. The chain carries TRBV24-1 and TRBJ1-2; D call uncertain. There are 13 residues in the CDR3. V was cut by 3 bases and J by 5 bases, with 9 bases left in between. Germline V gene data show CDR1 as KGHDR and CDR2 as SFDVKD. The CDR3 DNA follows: TGTGCCACCAGTGATCCCGGGTTTTATGGCTACACCTTC. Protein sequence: CATSDPGFYGYTF.

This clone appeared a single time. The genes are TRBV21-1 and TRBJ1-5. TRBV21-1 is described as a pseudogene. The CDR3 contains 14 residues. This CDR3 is CASSKRGAKGPQHF. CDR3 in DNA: TGTGCCAGCAGCAAGCGGGGCGCAAAGGGGCCCCAGCATTTT.